This T cell receptor (beta chain) was captured by sequencing in a study of neurological immune-mediated disorders. It was by 5'RACE with 10-nucleotide random UMIs that the cDNA was made. TCRdb redid the calling of the 5' RACE reads with MiXCR, one entry per CDR3 protein. Among about 59,000 distinct CDR3 sequences listed, 3% to 4.5% were seen once. General study findings and limits: Association of the multiple sclerosis repertoire cluster with clinical or MRI features was not observed for any feature. Among 34 multiple sclerosis patients, 18 had repertoires that phylogenetic grouping placed in one related-CDR3 cluster, a possible signature.

This clonotype was seen more than once but under ten times. Its target is unknown. This may come from a read error, since a much larger clone is one base off. PBMCs stored at -80 C, 2 million in total, were the source of the unsorted libraries. V was shortened by 2 bases and J by 4 bases, with 5 bases between the two germline ends. The germline CDR1 and CDR2 sequences are SQVTM and ANQGSEA. The CDR3 extends over 11 amino acids. J is TRBJ1-2 and V is TRBV29-1; D is ambiguous. This receptor was obtained from a woman aged 25-40 years with multiple sclerosis. The specimen sequenced was PBMCs. CDR3 residues: CSVERVYGYTF. The CDR3 region has the DNA TGCAGCGTTGAAAGGGTCTATGGCTACACCTTC.